This paragraph covers one TCR beta chain sequence. Its specific antigen is unknown. No much larger clonotype is one base removed from it; base qualities were not supplied. The germline ends are 10 bases apart after V is trimmed by 0 bases and J by 0 bases. Counted from cysteine to phenylalanine, this CDR3 has 17 amino acids. Kept here is only the CDR3 DNA, which spans 51 bases and is read in frame from base 1. CDR1 is given as SGHNT and CDR2 as YYREEE, both from the germline V gene (reference sequence). This record belongs to a study of OX40 agonist ivuxolimab in advanced cancers. Broadly, across the study: Ivuxolimab was a fully human IgG2 agonistic monoclonal antibody targeting the costimulatory receptor OX40 (CD134). Patients were allowed to have had prior anti-PD-1, anti-PD-L1 or anti-CTLA-4 therapy, and 30% to 50% of the dose-escalation patients had previously received checkpoint inhibitors. Peripheral TCRbeta sequencing was intended to test whether TCR sequence diversity was altered and clonal T-cell expansion was caused by ivuxolimab. Of the roughly 51 dose-escalation patients, hepatocellular carcinoma was present in 19, melanoma in around 15, renal cell carcinoma in 9 and head and neck cancer in 9. The dose-escalation cohort was around 83% male with a mean age of 60 years, ranging from roughly 20 to 80. Intravenous ivuxolimab was administered to patients every 2 weeks at six dose levels: 0.01, 0.1, 0.3, 1.5, 3 and 10 mg/kg. Three dose-escalation patients achieved partial responses, one with hepatocellular carcinoma and two with cutaneous melanoma. The paper describes the monotherapy dose-escalation part (N ≈ 52 patients) of the phase I trial of ivuxolimab.

Patients with autoimmune disease history or receiving systemic immunosuppression were excluded from the trial. Peripheral blood for TCR sequencing was drawn from every dose cohort at baseline, at cycle 4 day 1 and at cycle 7 day 1. The samples were drawn from a first-in-human, open-label, multicenter phase I dose-escalation trial of ivuxolimab. The trial enrolled adults with locally advanced or metastatic head and neck squamous cell, hepatocellular, melanoma or renal cell carcinoma. Before TCR sequencing, CD4+ T cells and CD8+ T cells were sorted from peripheral blood as separate populations. Paper-wide results and their limitations: At doses of 0.1 to 3.0 mg/kg, clonal expansion of both CD4+ and CD8+ blood T cells was observed from baseline to week 6. After ivuxolimab, CD8+ T cells had more expanded clones than CD4+ T cells on average. Low levels of normalized T-cell clonal expansion were also seen in some patients who did not respond. The antigen specificity of the clonally expanded peripheral T cells was not determined. In partial responders in the 0.1-3.0 mg/kg groups, normalized peripheral clonal expansion was found to be among the lowest, especially among CD8+ T cells.

To sequence the TCRbeta CDR3 region, genomic DNA was isolated from the sorted cells. TCRbeta CDR3 regions were sequenced using the immunoSEQ Assay. The table was pulled from immuneACCESS by TCRdb, which kept in-frame rearrangements only. Such tables lose some clones; where checked, under half of the loss comes from unresolved V genes, and the rest has no known cause. The sample has fewer than 45,000 clones on record, approximately 85% of them singletons. The ten biggest clones cover 2% to 2.5% of the sample. This TCR was recovered from an adult with an advanced solid tumor such as melanoma, head and neck, liver or kidney cancer. Recombination connected TRBV5-4 to TRBJ2-6; the D gene could be TRBD1 or TRBD2, each one agreeing over 5 bases. Specimen: CD4+ or CD8+ T cells sorted from blood, collected in a trial of the OX40 agonist ivuxolimab. The bases are TGTGCCAGCAGCTTGGCCAGGGAGAGCTCTGGGGCCAACGTCCTGACTTTC. It is translated as CASSLARESSGANVLTF.